This TCR beta chain appears in the sequencing data of a study of T cell repertoires and HLA-DP antigens. About the study: CD4+ T cells were cocultured with HeLa cells expressing HLA-DP. Donor ages ranged from 18-to-29 to 60-to-69; two men, one woman. Versus self, one alloantigen differed at one groove amino acid, the other at fewer than 13. DNA input averaged approximately 220 ng in sorted CD137+CD4+ and about 1,200 ng in pre-culture CD4+.

Regarding this clone: What it binds is not known.

CDR3 length: 15 amino acids. Trimming removed 6 bases from V and 2 bases from J; junction bases left unmatched: 10. This table comes from immunoSEQ multiplex PCR, and its TCRdb copy is limited to in-frame clones, with some not included. The table has about 89,000 clones, around nine tenths seen once. The chain couples TRBV23-1 to TRBJ2-7; the match to TRBD2 covers 7 bases. TRBV23-1 is an ORF for which the function is uncertain. This clonotype was obtained from a man aged 45-65 years in good health and CMV-seronegative. Sequenced material: CD4+ T cells from PBMCs. CDR3 protein: CASREGRAPTYEQYF. CDR3 nucleotides: TGCGCCAGCAGGGAGGGGAGGGCCCCGACCTACGAGCAGTACTTC.